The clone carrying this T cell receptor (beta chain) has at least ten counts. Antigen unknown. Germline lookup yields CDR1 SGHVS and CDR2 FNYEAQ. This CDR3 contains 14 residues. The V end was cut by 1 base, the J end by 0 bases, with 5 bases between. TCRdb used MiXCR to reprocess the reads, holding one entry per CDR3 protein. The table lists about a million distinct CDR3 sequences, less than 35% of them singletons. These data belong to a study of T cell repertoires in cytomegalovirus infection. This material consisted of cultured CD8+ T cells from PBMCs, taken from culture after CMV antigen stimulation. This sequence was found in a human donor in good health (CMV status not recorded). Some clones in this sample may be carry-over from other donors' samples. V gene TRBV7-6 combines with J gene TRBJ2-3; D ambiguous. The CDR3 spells CASSLETSTDTQYF. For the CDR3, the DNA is TGTGCCAGCAGCTTAGAGACTAGCACAGATACGCAGTATTTT.